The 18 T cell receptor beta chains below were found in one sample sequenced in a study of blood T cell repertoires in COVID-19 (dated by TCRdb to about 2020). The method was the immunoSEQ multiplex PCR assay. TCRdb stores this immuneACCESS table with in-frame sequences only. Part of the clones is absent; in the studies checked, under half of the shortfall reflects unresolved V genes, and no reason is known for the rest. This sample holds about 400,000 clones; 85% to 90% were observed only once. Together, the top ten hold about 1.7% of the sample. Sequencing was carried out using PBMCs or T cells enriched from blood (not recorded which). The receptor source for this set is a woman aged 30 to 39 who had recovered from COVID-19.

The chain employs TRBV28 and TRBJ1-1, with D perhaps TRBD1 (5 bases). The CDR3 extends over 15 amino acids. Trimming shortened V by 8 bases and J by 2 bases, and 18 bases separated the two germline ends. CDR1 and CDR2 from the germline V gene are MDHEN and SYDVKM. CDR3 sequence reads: CASGSLGQGNTEAFF. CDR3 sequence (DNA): TGTGCCAGCGGGTCCTTGGGGCAGGGAAACACTGAAGCTTTCTTT.

The DNA for the CDR3 is TGTGCCAGCAGTCCCTCTAGCAATCAGCCCCAGCATTTT. This translates into CASSPSSNQPQHF. The chain recombines TRBV6-4 with TRBJ1-5; D not resolved. From germline, CDR1 is MRHNA and CDR2 SNTAGT. This CDR3 contains 13 residues. V dropped 5 bases and J dropped 0 bases, with 5 bases sitting between them.

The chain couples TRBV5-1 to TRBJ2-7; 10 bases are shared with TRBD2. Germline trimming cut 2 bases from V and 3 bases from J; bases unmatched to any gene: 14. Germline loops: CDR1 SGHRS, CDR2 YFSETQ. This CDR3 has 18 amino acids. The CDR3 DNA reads TGCGCCAGCAGCTTTGGGTTAGCGGGGGGCCGATCCTACTACGAGCAGTACTTC. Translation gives CASSFGLAGGRSYYEQYF.

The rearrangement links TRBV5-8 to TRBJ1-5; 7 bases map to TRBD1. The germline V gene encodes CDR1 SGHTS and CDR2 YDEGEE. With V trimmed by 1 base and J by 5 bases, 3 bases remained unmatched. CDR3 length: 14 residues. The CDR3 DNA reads TGTGCCAGCAGCTTGTGGGACAGTGATCAGCCCCAGCATTTT. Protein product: CASSLWDSDQPQHF.

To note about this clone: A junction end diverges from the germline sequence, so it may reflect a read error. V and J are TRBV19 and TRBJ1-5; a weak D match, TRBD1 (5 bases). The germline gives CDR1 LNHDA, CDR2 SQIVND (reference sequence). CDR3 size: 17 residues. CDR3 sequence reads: CASSINLGGGVNQPQHF. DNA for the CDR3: TGTGCCAGCAGTATAAATTTAGGAGGAGGGGTTAATCAGCCCCAGCATTTT.

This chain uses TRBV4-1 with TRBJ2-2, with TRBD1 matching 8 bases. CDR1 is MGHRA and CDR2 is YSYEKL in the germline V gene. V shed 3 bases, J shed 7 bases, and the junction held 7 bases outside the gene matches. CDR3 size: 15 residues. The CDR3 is CASSQSTGVSGELFF. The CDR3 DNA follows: TGCGCCAGCAGCCAGTCGACAGGGGTGAGCGGGGAGCTGTTTTTT.

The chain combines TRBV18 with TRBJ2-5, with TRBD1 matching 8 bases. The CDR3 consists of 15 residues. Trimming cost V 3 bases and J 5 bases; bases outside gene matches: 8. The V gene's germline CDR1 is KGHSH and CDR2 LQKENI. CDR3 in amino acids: CASSPLQGAAETQYF. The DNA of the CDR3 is TGTGCCAGCTCACCTTTGCAGGGGGCGGCGGAGACCCAGTACTTC.

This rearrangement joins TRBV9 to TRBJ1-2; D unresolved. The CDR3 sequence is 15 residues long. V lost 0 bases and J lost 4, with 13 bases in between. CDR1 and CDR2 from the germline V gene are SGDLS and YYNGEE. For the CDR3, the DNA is TGTGCCAGCAGCGTAGGAACCGGGGTGCCCTATGGCTACACCTTC. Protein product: CASSVGTGVPYGYTF.

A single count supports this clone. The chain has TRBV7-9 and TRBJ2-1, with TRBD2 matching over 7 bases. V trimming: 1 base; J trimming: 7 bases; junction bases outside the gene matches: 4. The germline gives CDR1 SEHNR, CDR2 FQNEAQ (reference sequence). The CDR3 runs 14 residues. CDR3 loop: CASSLELALNEQFF. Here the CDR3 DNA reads TGTGCCAGCAGCTTAGAACTAGCGTTGAATGAGCAGTTCTTC.

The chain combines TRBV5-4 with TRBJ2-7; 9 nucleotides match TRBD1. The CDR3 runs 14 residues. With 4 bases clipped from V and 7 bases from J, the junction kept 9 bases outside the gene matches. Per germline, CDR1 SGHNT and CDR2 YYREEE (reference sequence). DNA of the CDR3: TGTGCCAGCAGCATCCTACAGGGGGCGGGTGAGCAGTACTTC. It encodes CASSILQGAGEQYF. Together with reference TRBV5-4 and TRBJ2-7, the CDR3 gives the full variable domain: ETGVTQSPTHLIKTRGQQVTLRCSSQSGHNTVSWYQQALGQGPQFIFQYYREEENGRGNFPPRFSGLQFPNYSSELNVNALELDDSALYLCASSILQGAGEQYFGPGTRLTVT.

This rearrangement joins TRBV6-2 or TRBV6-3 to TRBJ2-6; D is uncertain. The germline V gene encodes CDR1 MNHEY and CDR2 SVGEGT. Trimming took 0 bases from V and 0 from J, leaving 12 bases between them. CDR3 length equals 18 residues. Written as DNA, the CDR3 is TGTGCCAGCAGTTACTCCTTGCTAGACGGCTCTGGGGCCAACGTCCTGACTTTC. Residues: CASSYSLLDGSGANVLTF.

The CDR3 DNA reads TGTGCCAGCAGCTTCGAGCGGGTCCACGAGCAGTACTTC. Translation gives CASSFERVHEQYF. The genes are TRBV11-2 and TRBJ2-7, with D perhaps TRBD2 (6 bases). CDR3 length equals 13 residues. Trimming stripped 3 bases from V and 5 bases from J, with 11 bases between. Per germline, CDR1 SGHAT and CDR2 FQNNGV.

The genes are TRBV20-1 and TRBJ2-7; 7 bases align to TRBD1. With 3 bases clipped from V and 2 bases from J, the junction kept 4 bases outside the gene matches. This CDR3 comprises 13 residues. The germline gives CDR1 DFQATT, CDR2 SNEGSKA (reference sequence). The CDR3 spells CSASRDRAYEQYF. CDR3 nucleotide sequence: TGCAGTGCTAGTAGGGACAGAGCCTACGAGCAGTACTTC.

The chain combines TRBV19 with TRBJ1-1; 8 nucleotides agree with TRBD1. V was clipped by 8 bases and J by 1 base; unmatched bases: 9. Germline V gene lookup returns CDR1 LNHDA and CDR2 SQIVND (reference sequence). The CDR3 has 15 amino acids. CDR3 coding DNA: TGTGCCAGTGCCGTCGGGGGACAGGAGAACACTGAAGCTTTCTTT. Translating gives CASAVGGQENTEAFF.

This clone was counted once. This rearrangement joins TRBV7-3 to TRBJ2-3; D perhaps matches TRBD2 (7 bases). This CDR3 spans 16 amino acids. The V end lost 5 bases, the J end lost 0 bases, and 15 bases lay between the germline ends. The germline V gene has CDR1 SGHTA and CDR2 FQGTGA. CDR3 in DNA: TGTGCCAGCAGCCGTAGGGGGGGGACTAGCACAGATACGCAGTATTTT. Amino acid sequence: CASSRRGGTSTDTQYF.

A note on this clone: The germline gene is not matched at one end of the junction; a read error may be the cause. CDR3 residues: CASNLLDSYEQYF. CDR3 sequence (DNA): TGTGCCAGCAATTTATTAGATTCCTACGAGCAGTACTTC. This chain uses TRBV28 with TRBJ2-7; D remains unclear. This CDR3 region has 13 residues. CDR1 is MDHEN and CDR2 is SYDVKM in the germline V gene.

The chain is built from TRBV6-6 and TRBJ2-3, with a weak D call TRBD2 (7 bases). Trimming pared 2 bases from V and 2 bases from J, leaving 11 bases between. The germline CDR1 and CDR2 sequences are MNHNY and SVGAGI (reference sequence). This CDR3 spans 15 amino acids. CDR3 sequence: CASSYAGAPTDTQYF. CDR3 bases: TGTGCCAGCAGTTACGCGGGGGCCCCCACAGATACGCAGTATTTT.

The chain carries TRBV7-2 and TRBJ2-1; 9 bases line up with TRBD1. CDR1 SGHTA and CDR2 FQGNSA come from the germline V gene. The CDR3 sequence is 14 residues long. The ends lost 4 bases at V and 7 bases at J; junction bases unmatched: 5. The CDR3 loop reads CASSWTGEGNEQFF. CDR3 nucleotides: TGTGCCAGCAGCTGGACAGGGGAAGGGAATGAGCAGTTCTTC. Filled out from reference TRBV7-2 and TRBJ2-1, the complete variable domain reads GAGVSQSPSNKVTEKGKDVELRCDPISGHTALYWYRQSLGQGLEFLIYFQGNSAPDKSGLPSDRFSAERTGGSVSTLTIQRTQQEDSAVYLCASSWTGEGNEQFFGPGTRLTVL.